This is a list of T cell receptor beta chains from one sample in a study of T cell changes during pregnancy in multiple sclerosis. The repertoire was sequenced with immunoSEQ multiplex PCR; TCRdb's copy has only in-frame clones and lacks some. The repertoire includes 95,000 to 100,000 clones, just over 90% of them detected once, and roughly 2.1% sits in the top ten. Sequenced material: peripheral blood, taken after pregnancy. The receptors were sampled from a female donor in good health, enrolled as a control in a pregnancy study. CDR3s include the opening cysteine and the closing phenylalanine or tryptophan. D genes are given only for firm matches. The size entry is marked missing in some rows and otherwise reads once, few, many or a size class.

d_call	cdr3_length	j_call	clone_size	v_call	cdr3_nt	cdr3_aa
NA	15	TRBJ2-5	NA	TRBV9	TGTGCCAGCAGCGTAGTGGCAGGGGCGCGGGAGACCCAGTACTTC	CASSVVAGARETQYF
NA	14	TRBJ2-5	NA	TRBV5-1	TGCGCCAGCAGCTACGGACACGACGAAGAGACCCAGTACTTC	CASSYGHDEETQYF
TRBD2	15	TRBJ2-7	NA	TRBV18	TGTGCCAGCTCATTCACTAGCGGAATGGACTACGAGCAGTACTTC	CASSFTSGMDYEQYF
NA	15	TRBJ2-7	NA	TRBV28	TGTGCCAGCAGTTTCCCGGCCGACGGGACTCTCGAGCAGTACTTC	CASSFPADGTLEQYF
TRBD2	17	TRBJ2-5	once	TRBV25-1	TGTGCCAGCAGTGACTCCGGGGTAGCGGGGACGGAGGAGACCCAGTACTTC	CASSDSGVAGTEETQYF
TRBD1	14	TRBJ1-2	NA	TRBV19	TGTGCCAGTAGTCTCCTCCTGACAGGGGATGGCTACACCTTC	CASSLLLTGDGYTF
NA	12	TRBJ1-1	NA	TRBV28	TGTGCCAGCAGTTTAGGCCAGGGGAAAGCTTTCTTT	CASSLGQGKAFF
TRBD1	13	TRBJ2-7	NA	TRBV6-5	TGTGCCAGCAGTGAGGGACAGCCCTACGAGCAGTACTTC	CASSEGQPYEQYF
NA	13	TRBJ2-7	NA	TRBV6-1	TGTGCCAGTGTCGAGGCAGGGATCTACGAGCAGTACTTC	CASVEAGIYEQYF
NA	16	TRBJ1-1	NA	TRBV7-9	TGTGCCAGCAGCCGGAGGCTGAGCGTAATGAACACTGAAGCTTTCTTT	CASSRRLSVMNTEAFF
TRBD2	17	TRBJ2-7	NA	TRBV18	TGTGCCAGCTCACCAGGCGGATTTGGGGGGGGGACCCACGAGCAGTACTTC	CASSPGGFGGGTHEQYF
NA	14	TRBJ1-2	NA	TRBV6-1	TGTGCCAGCAGTGAAAACGACAGCAGCTATGGCTACACCTTC	CASSENDSSYGYTF
NA	13	TRBJ1-1	NA	TRBV11-3	TGTGCCAGCAGCTTTACCCCAGGCGCTGAAGCTTTCTTT	CASSFTPGAEAFF
TRBD2	14	TRBJ2-7	NA	TRBV19	TGTGCCAGTAGTTCCGGGCGGGAGCTCGGCGAGCAGTACTTC	CASSSGRELGEQYF
NA	14	TRBJ2-1	NA	TRBV29-1	TGCAGCGTTGCAACCGGACAGTCAGTCAATGAGCAGTTCTTC	CSVATGQSVNEQFF
NA	16	TRBJ1-2	NA	TRBV27	TGTGCCAGCAGTTTATCAAGACAGGTAGCTAACTATGGCTACACCTTC	CASSLSRQVANYGYTF
NA	14	TRBJ2-2	NA	TRBV19	TGTGCCAGTAGTATAGAGAGGGGGACCGGGGAGCTGTTTTTT	CASSIERGTGELFF
NA	15	TRBJ1-2	once	TRBV9	TGTGCCAGCAGCGCTGGGGACATCCCCGGCTATGGCTACACCTTC	CASSAGDIPGYGYTF
TRBD1	16	TRBJ2-5	NA	TRBV7-6	TGTGCCAGCAGCTTTGCCTACAGGGGATGGGAAGAGACCCAGTACTTC	CASSFAYRGWEETQYF
TRBD2	14	TRBJ2-5	NA	TRBV7-8	TGTGCCAGCAGACTTGGACTAGCGGAAGAGACCCAGTACTTC	CASRLGLAEETQYF
TRBD1	17	TRBJ1-4	NA	TRBV9	TGTGCCAGCAGCGAGAGGACAGGGGGCGGGTCTAATGAAAAACTGTTTTTT	CASSERTGGGSNEKLFF
TRBD2	17	TRBJ2-5	NA	TRBV9	TGTGCCAGCAGCGTAGCATGGACTAGCGGGTCACGAGAGACCCAGTACTTC	CASSVAWTSGSRETQYF
NA	18	TRBJ2-4	NA	TRBV9	TGTGCCAGCAGCGTAGCCGCAGGGGAAGGTGTGGCAGGGAACATTCAGTACTTC	CASSVAAGEGVAGNIQYF
TRBD1	14	TRBJ2-2	NA	TRBV30	TGTGCCTGGAGCCAACAGGGGGACACCGGGGAGCTGTTTTTT	CAWSQQGDTGELFF
NA	16	TRBJ1-2	NA	TRBV27	TGTGCCAGCAGTACGGACGGGGCTTGGGGGGACTATGGCTACACCTTC	CASSTDGAWGDYGYTF
NA	14	TRBJ2-1	NA	TRBV7-6	TGTGCCAGCAGCGCCTATAGCAACCACAATGAGCAGTTCTTC	CASSAYSNHNEQFF
TRBD2	13	TRBJ2-7	NA	TRBV2	TGTGCCAGCACCCTAGCGGCCTCCTACGAGCAGTACTTC	CASTLAASYEQYF
NA	12	TRBJ1-1	NA	TRBV10-2	TGCGCCAGCGGGCCGTGGCTCTTTGAAGCTTTCTTT	CASGPWLFEAFF
NA	12	TRBJ2-7	NA	TRBV5-1	TGCGCCAGCAGCTTAAGCGACTACGAGCAGTACTTC	CASSLSDYEQYF
NA	16	TRBJ2-5	NA	TRBV9	TGTGCCAGCACCCGGGGGGCTACCCTGTACCAAGAGACCCAGTACTTC	CASTRGATLYQETQYF
TRBD1	14	TRBJ2-7	NA	TRBV2	TGTGCCAAGTCCCGGGACAGGGTCTCCTACGAGCAGTACTTC	CAKSRDRVSYEQYF
NA	13	TRBJ2-5	NA	TRBV2	TGTGCCAGCATTTCCTATGATCGGGAGACCCAGTACTTC	CASISYDRETQYF
TRBD2	16	TRBJ2-7	NA	TRBV6-1	TGTGCCAGCAGTGAATTAGGGACTAGCATTGACTACGAGCAGTACTTC	CASSELGTSIDYEQYF
NA	12	TRBJ2-3	NA	TRBV29-1	TGCAGCGCCACCCCGGGAGCAGATACGCAGTATTTT	CSATPGADTQYF
TRBD2	15	TRBJ2-1	NA	TRBV30	TGTGCCTGGGGGAGAGGGACTAGCGGGGGCAATGAGCAGTTCTTC	CAWGRGTSGGNEQFF
TRBD2	13	TRBJ2-5	NA	TRBV5-4	TGTGCCAGCAGCCTCGGGACTAAAGAGACCCAGTACTTC	CASSLGTKETQYF
NA	15	TRBJ2-7	NA	TRBV5-4	TGTGCCAGCAGCTTGGAGGGGCCGAGCTCCTACGAGCAGTACTTC	CASSLEGPSSYEQYF
NA	15	TRBJ2-7	NA	TRBV18	TGTGCCAGCTCACCCCAATTCGGCAGGCCCTACGAGCAGTACTTC	CASSPQFGRPYEQYF
TRBD1	12	TRBJ1-1	once	TRBV2	TGTGCCAGCAGCCAGGGACAGCCCGAAGCTTTCTTT	CASSQGQPEAFF
NA	14	TRBJ1-1	NA	TRBV19	TGTGCCAGTACCCCTGGAGGGGCGCTCACTGAAGCTTTCTTT	CASTPGGALTEAFF
NA	15	TRBJ2-1	NA	TRBV5-1	TGCGCCAGCAGTCCTACCGGGACACCTTACAATGAGCAGTTCTTC	CASSPTGTPYNEQFF
TRBD1	14	TRBJ1-5	NA	TRBV27	TGTGCCAGCAGTTTCGACAGGGAAGGTCAGCCCCAGCATTTT	CASSFDREGQPQHF
NA	13	TRBJ2-4	few	TRBV28	TGTGCGGAACGGGCGGCAGGGGAAAACATTCAGTACTTC	CAERAAGENIQYF
NA	10	TRBJ1-1	NA	TRBV27	TGTGCCAGCGGGGGGAATGAAGCTTTCTTT	CASGGNEAFF
NA	16	TRBJ2-2	once	TRBV14	TGTGCCAGCAGCCCGCCCGTGGAGGGAAAGGCCGGGGAGCTGTTTTTT	CASSPPVEGKAGELFF
NA	15	TRBJ1-2	NA	TRBV15	TGTGCCACCAGTCAAACCGGGACTCTTAACTATGGCTACACCTTC	CATSQTGTLNYGYTF
NA	15	TRBJ2-2	NA	TRBV27	TGTGCCAGCAGTGACCCGGGACAAAACACCGGGGAGCTGTTTTTT	CASSDPGQNTGELFF
TRBD1	19	TRBJ2-6	many	TRBV15	TGTGCCACCAGCACTCAGATCGGACAGGAAATCTCTGGGGCCAACGTCCTGACTTTC	CATSTQIGQEISGANVLTF
TRBD1	15	TRBJ1-3	NA	TRBV10-2	TGCGCCAGCAGCGGACAGGGTGCGGCTGGAAACACCATATATTTT	CASSGQGAAGNTIYF
TRBD1	14	TRBJ2-7	once	TRBV11-2	TGTGCCAGCAGCCACACGGGACAGGGCTACGAGCAGTACTTC	CASSHTGQGYEQYF
TRBD2	16	TRBJ2-5	NA	TRBV9	TGTGCCAGCAGCGTAGTAGCTAGCGGGGCCCAAGAGACCCAGTACTTC	CASSVVASGAQETQYF
TRBD1	17	TRBJ1-2	once	TRBV11-2	TGTGCCAGCAGCTCCCTATACCCCCTGACAGGGGGTGGCGGCTACACCTTC	CASSSLYPLTGGGGYTF
NA	15	TRBJ2-7	NA	TRBV14	TGTGCCAGCAGCCAAGCCGATAGGAGATCCTACGAGCAGTACTTC	CASSQADRRSYEQYF